What follows are 25 T cell receptor beta chains derived from one specimen sequenced in a study of T cell responses to AZD1222 COVID-19 vaccine. Profiling relied on immunoSEQ multiplex PCR, and the TCRdb table lists in-frame clones only, not all of them. This sample has 150,000 or so clones, with under 95% found just once. The sequencing here drew on peripheral blood, taken on day 0 of AZD1222 vaccination. The receptors were gathered from an adult in good health.

This clone was seen a few times. The rearrangement uses TRBV11-3 and TRBJ1-5; perhaps TRBD1 as D (5 bases). Germline lookup yields CDR1 SGHNT and CDR2 YENEEA. The CDR3 runs 13 residues. V dropped 3 bases and J dropped 10 bases, with 13 bases sitting between them. The CDR3 reads CASSLGQPGPQHF. The CDR3 region has the DNA TGTGCCAGCAGCTTGGGGCAGCCCGGACCCCAGCATTTT.

The genes are TRBV25-1 and TRBJ1-4; 9 bases map to TRBD1. The germline V gene encodes CDR1 MGHDK and CDR2 SYGVNS. The CDR3 has 14 residues. V was pared by 3 bases and J by 5 bases, with 1 base of the junction left unmatched. CDR3 in amino acids: CASSDDRGNEKLFF. The CDR3 DNA reads TGTGCCAGCAGTGACGACAGGGGGAATGAAAAACTGTTTTTT.

The chain uses TRBV5-1 and TRBJ2-5; maybe TRBD1 (7 bases). CDR1 and CDR2 from the germline V gene are SGHRS and YFSETQ. Trimming removed 3 bases at V and 5 bases at J, with 20 bases between. This CDR3 contains 16 residues. Here the CDR3 DNA reads TGCGCCAGCAGCTCGACTCAGGGGGGCGGAGGGGAGACCCAGTACTTC. It specifies CASSSTQGGGGETQYF.

The chain employs TRBV6-5 and TRBJ2-1; TRBD1 matches at 8 bases. Germline loops: CDR1 MNHEY, CDR2 SVGAGI. The CDR3 covers 15 residues. The J segment lost 8 bases and the V segment lost 5 bases, leaving 11 bases of the junction unmatched. CDR3 coding DNA: TGTGCCAGCAGTAGACCGTGGACAGGGCTCGATGAGCAGTTCTTC. It is translated as CASSRPWTGLDEQFF.

This rearrangement joins TRBV3-1 (or the pseudogene TRBV3-2) to TRBJ2-5; the match to TRBD2 covers 10 bases. The trim removed 4 bases at V and 5 bases at J, leaving 7 bases unmatched. Germline V gene data show CDR1 as LGHDT and CDR2 as YNNKEL (reference sequence). CDR3 size: 15 residues. The CDR3 DNA reads TGTGCCAGCAGCCCCCCCGGACTAGCGGAGGAGACCCAGTACTTC. This codes for CASSPPGLAEETQYF.

The rearrangement uses TRBV11-2 and TRBJ1-6; D gene ambiguous. The CDR3 has 14 residues. Germline CDR1 SGHAT, CDR2 FQNNGV. Trimming removed 5 bases at V and 6 bases at J, with 11 bases between. For the CDR3, the DNA is TGTGCCAGCAGCCCCACCGCGGGTAATTCACCCCTCCACTTT. It encodes CASSPTAGNSPLHF.

J is TRBJ2-1 and V is TRBV9; 9 nucleotides match TRBD2. CDR3 length: 16 amino acids. V dropped 0 bases and J dropped 4; count of bases not matched to a gene: 5. Looked up from germline, CDR1 is SGDLS and CDR2 is YYNGEE. DNA for the CDR3: TGTGCCAGCAGCGTAGGCGGGGGGGCTTGGTACAATGAGCAGTTCTTC. The encoded protein is CASSVGGGAWYNEQFF.

This chain connects TRBV7-2 to TRBJ2-3; D ambiguous. CDR1 is SGHTA and CDR2 is FQGNSA in the germline V gene. This CDR3 has 12 residues. The V end lost 6 bases, the J end lost 4 bases, and 8 bases lay between the germline ends. The CDR3 DNA reads as TGTGCCAGCAGAAGAGAGGCAGATACGCAGTATTTT. Translating gives CASRREADTQYF.

V is TRBV18 and J is TRBJ2-1; 8 nucleotides agree with TRBD1. With V trimmed by 3 bases and J by 0 bases, 7 bases remained unmatched. Germline loops: CDR1 KGHSH, CDR2 LQKENI. This CDR3 spans 17 amino acids. The CDR3 loop is CASSPAWTGSSYNEQFF. CDR3 sequence (DNA): TGTGCCAGCTCACCCGCATGGACAGGGAGCTCCTACAATGAGCAGTTCTTC.

The chain links TRBV4-1 to TRBJ2-5, with 7 bases that match TRBD2. J lost 4 bases, V lost 3 bases, and 5 bases had no gene match. Germline CDR1 reads MGHRA; CDR2 reads YSYEKL. This CDR3 has 14 residues. CDR3 region: CASSHGGEGETQYF. In DNA, the CDR3 is TGCGCCAGCAGCCATGGGGGGGAGGGAGAGACCCAGTACTTC.

The chain is built from TRBV16 and TRBJ2-3; TRBD2 matches at 7 bases. After removal of 0 bases from V and 5 bases from J, the junction contained 14 bases not matched to a gene. CDR1 is KGHSY, CDR2 FQNENV, per germline. There are 18 residues in the CDR3. CDR3 residues: CASSQSISPMGGVDTQYF. For the CDR3, the DNA is TGTGCCAGCAGCCAATCTATTTCCCCTATGGGGGGGGTAGATACGCAGTATTTT.

The rearrangement uses TRBV5-4 and TRBJ2-7; D is unresolved. This CDR3 comprises 14 residues. Per germline, CDR1 SGHNT and CDR2 YYREEE (reference sequence). Between the trimmed V and J ends, which lost 0 bases and 0 bases, there was a span of 7 bases. The CDR3 nucleotides read TGTGCCAGCAGCTTGGGTCCCAGCTCCTACGAGCAGTACTTC. Protein sequence: CASSLGPSSYEQYF.

This clone was seen just once. The rearrangement joins TRBV28 to TRBJ1-4, with D tentatively TRBD1 (5 bases). Between the trimmed V and J ends, which lost 2 bases and 7 bases, there was a span of 11 bases. This CDR3 has 14 amino acids. Per germline, CDR1 MDHEN and CDR2 SYDVKM. The CDR3, as DNA: TGTGCCAGCAGTTTAGAGACAGAGGGTGAAAAACTGTTTTTT. Amino acids: CASSLETEGEKLFF.

The chain couples TRBV6-1 to TRBJ1-2; D may be TRBD1 (6 bases). The V and J ends lost 4 bases and 8 bases respectively, with 8 bases between them. This CDR3 is 11 amino acids long. Germline V gene lookup returns CDR1 MNHNS and CDR2 SASEGT. The CDR3 spells CASSATGGYTF. CDR3 bases: TGTGCCAGCAGTGCGACAGGAGGCTACACCTTC.

V and J are TRBV30 and TRBJ2-2; 8 positions match TRBD1. The CDR3 is 15 amino acids. Germline CDR1 reads GTSNPN; CDR2 reads SVGIG (reference sequence). The ends lost 1 base at V and 3 bases at J; junction bases unmatched: 4. The CDR3 region has the DNA TGTGCCTGGAGTGGGGACAGGTGGGACACCGGGGAGCTGTTTTTT. Protein product: CAWSGDRWDTGELFF. Variable domain in full (rest from reference TRBV30 and TRBJ2-2): SQTIHQWPATLVQPVGSPLSLECTVEGTSNPNLYWYRQAAGRGLQLLFYSVGIGQISSEVPQNLSASRPQDRQFILSSKKLLLSDSGFYLCAWSGDRWDTGELFFGEGSRLTVL.

The chain has TRBV27 and TRBJ2-2, with TRBD1 as a possible D gene (6 bases). CDR1 is MNHEY, CDR2 SMNVEV, per germline (reference sequence). Trimming took off 5 bases at V and 0 bases at J, with 7 bases between the two ends. CDR3 length: 14 amino acids. The CDR3 bases are TGTGCCAGCAGTGGGACAACGAACACCGGGGAGCTGTTTTTT. This translates into CASSGTTNTGELFF.

The rearrangement uses TRBV5-1 and TRBJ2-2; D is undetermined. Germline V gives CDR1 SGHRS, CDR2 YFSETQ. Trimming stripped 4 bases from V and 4 bases from J, with 14 bases between. This CDR3 is 15 amino acids long. The CDR3 DNA follows: TGCGCCAGCAGCCTTGATCGGGTTGGCACCGGGGAGCTGTTTTTT. It yields the protein CASSLDRVGTGELFF.

The chain recombines TRBV4-1 with TRBJ1-1; D uncertain. The CDR3 totals 13 residues. Germline lookup yields CDR1 MGHRA and CDR2 YSYEKL. Trimming pared 4 bases from V and 5 bases from J, leaving 11 bases between. The CDR3 loop reads CASSRAPRTEAFF. The CDR3 DNA follows: TGCGCCAGCAGCCGGGCCCCAAGGACTGAAGCTTTCTTT.

This clone was detected only once. J is TRBJ2-1 and V is TRBV28; TRBD2 might be the D (5 bases). The V and J ends lost 2 bases and 0 bases respectively, with 17 bases between them. Per germline, CDR1 MDHEN and CDR2 SYDVKM. There are 18 residues in the CDR3. CDR3 in amino acids: CASSLSGLTTSSYNEQFF. The CDR3 bases are TGTGCCAGCAGTTTAAGCGGTCTGACGACCAGCTCCTACAATGAGCAGTTCTTC.

The chain employs TRBV6-2 or TRBV6-3 and TRBJ2-3; D perhaps matches TRBD2 (5 bases). The germline V gene encodes CDR1 MNHEY and CDR2 SVGEGT. This CDR3 region has 16 residues. V was pared by 5 bases and J by 5 bases, with 20 bases between. CDR3 nucleotide sequence: TGTGCCAGCAGTACCCCGGCCGGGTCGGGGAGAGATACGCAGTATTTT. It is translated as CASSTPAGSGRDTQYF.

The J gene is TRBJ2-6, the V gene TRBV5-1, with TRBD2 as a possible D gene (5 bases). There are 18 residues in the CDR3. Looked up from germline, CDR1 is SGHRS and CDR2 is YFSETQ. Deletions cut 0 bases from V and 3 bases from J, with 16 bases between. This CDR3 reads CASSLVVFKRFGANVLTF. CDR3 in DNA: TGCGCCAGCAGCTTGGTTGTCTTCAAGCGGTTTGGGGCCAACGTCCTGACTTTC.

The chain has TRBV5-5 and TRBJ2-5; unclear D gene. Between the trimmed V and J ends, which lost 1 base and 4 bases, there was a span of 14 bases. This CDR3 is 15 amino acids long. The V gene's germline CDR1 is SGHKS and CDR2 YYEKEE (reference sequence). The CDR3 here is CASSLRESVGETQYF. As DNA, the CDR3 is TGTGCCAGCAGCTTGAGGGAATCGGTCGGAGAGACCCAGTACTTC.

The rearrangement links TRBV5-1 to TRBJ1-4; a possible D gene is TRBD1 (5 bases). The CDR3 totals 16 residues. Germline CDR1 SGHRS, CDR2 YFSETQ. The V end was cut by 0 bases, the J end by 7 bases, with 16 bases between. The DNA of the CDR3 is TGCGCCAGCAGCTTGGGATTAACGGAGGGGTCTGAAAAACTGTTTTTT. Translating gives CASSLGLTEGSEKLFF.

The rearrangement uses TRBV7-8 and TRBJ2-3; TRBD2 matches at 8 bases. Germline V gene sequence: CDR1 SGHVS, CDR2 FQNEAQ. Unmatched junction bases numbered 11, after V lost 1 base and J lost 2 bases. The CDR3 has 18 residues. The DNA for the CDR3 is TGTGCCAGCAGCTTAGGCCCGGGGGGGGCCGGCAACACAGATACGCAGTATTTT. This encodes CASSLGPGGAGNTDTQYF. Using reference TRBV7-8 and TRBJ2-3 for the parts outside the CDR3, the full variable domain is GAGVSQSPRYKVAKRGQDVALRCDPISGHVSLFWYQQALGQGPEFLTYFQNEAQLDKSGLPSDRFFAERPEGSVSTLKIQRTQQEDSAVYLCASSLGPGGAGNTDTQYFGPGTRLTVL.

The chain has TRBV11-3 and TRBJ1-2, with D maybe TRBD1 (5 bases). In germline, CDR1 is SGHNT, CDR2 YENEEA. CDR3 size: 17 residues. The V end was cut by 1 base, the J end by 4 bases, with 19 bases between. This chain's CDR3 is CASSLVGMLTDLYGYTF. CDR3 nucleotides: TGTGCCAGCAGCTTAGTAGGTATGTTGACAGACCTCTATGGCTACACCTTC.